A selection of T cell receptor beta chains follows, all from one sample in a study of CD8+CD57+ T cells in acquired aplastic anemia. TCRdb reanalysed the reads using MiXCR and keeps one entry per CDR3 protein. The sample shows some 410,000 distinct CDR3 sequences, about two thirds of them seen only once. Source material: sorted CD4+, CD8+, or CD8+CD57+ T cells (not recorded which) from PBMCs. The receptors shown here come from a human donor in good health, serving as a control. The CDR3 runs from the conserved cysteine through the conserved F or W. A D gene is named only where the DNA matches it firmly. Some rows mark clone size as missing; the rest say once, few, many or name a class of expanded clone.

size: NA
V: TRBV9
J: TRBJ2-3
D: TRBD1
DNA: TGTGCCAGCAGCGGAGGAGACAGGGGGCGCGGGGCAGATACGCAGTATTTT
CDR3: CASSGGDRGRGADTQYF

size: NA
V: TRBV20-1
J: TRBJ1-1
D: NA
DNA: TGCAGTGCAGACATCGGGGGCATGGAGACTGAAGCTTTCTTT
CDR3: CSADIGGMETEAFF

size: NA
V: TRBV2
J: TRBJ1-6
D: TRBD1
DNA: TGTGCCAGCAGTCCACAGGGGACGGCGGGTGGCTCCACCTTCCGTTTT
CDR3: CASSPQGTAGGSTFRF

size: NA
V: TRBV7-2
J: TRBJ2-2
D: NA
DNA: TGTGCCAGCAGCTCAGTCGCTTGCGGGGAGCTGTTTTTT
CDR3: CASSSVACGELFF

size: once
V: TRBV11-2
J: TRBJ2-7
D: TRBD1
DNA: TGTGCCAGCAACGGGACAGAGGGTTACGAGCAGTACTTC
CDR3: CASNGTEGYEQYF

size: many
V: TRBV15
J: TRBJ1-2
D: TRBD1
DNA: TGTGCCACCAGCCCCCTTCAGGGGGATCAGAGCTATGGCTACACCTTC
CDR3: CATSPLQGDQSYGYTF

size: NA
V: TRBV19
J: TRBJ1-6
D: TRBD1
DNA: TGTGCCAGTAGCGTAACAGGGGGGAATTCACCCCTCCACTTT
CDR3: CASSVTGGNSPLHF

size: many
V: TRBV30
J: TRBJ1-6
D: NA
DNA: TGTGCCTGGACTGGGTGGAGACCGAATTCACCCCTCCACTTT
CDR3: CAWTGWRPNSPLHF

size: NA
V: TRBV7-2
J: TRBJ1-6
D: NA
DNA: TGTGCCAGCAGCGTAGATGGTACGTCGGATAACACTGAACTCCACTTT
CDR3: CASSVDGTSDNTELHF

size: NA
V: TRBV7-8
J: TRBJ1-2
D: TRBD1
DNA: TGCGCCAGCAGCATGGGACAGAGATATGGTGACTACACCTTC
CDR3: CASSMGQRYGDYTF

size: many
V: TRBV7-2
J: TRBJ1-6
D: TRBD1
DNA: TGTGCCAGCAGCTTAGTGCTAGGGGGCGGTTCACCCCTCCACTTT
CDR3: CASSLVLGGGSPLHF

size: few
V: TRBV3-1
J: TRBJ2-2
D: NA
DNA: TGTGCCAGCAGCCAACCACGAGGGGGTTCCGGCGGGGAGCTGTTTTTT
CDR3: CASSQPRGGSGGELFF

size: NA
V: TRBV10-2
J: TRBJ2-1
D: TRBD2
DNA: TGCGCCAGCAGATTAGCGGGGGAACACAATGAGCAGTTCTTC
CDR3: CASRLAGEHNEQFF

size: NA
V: TRBV10-2
J: TRBJ1-2
D: NA
DNA: TGTGCCAGCAGTCAGGAAGCGCGCAGGTACTACACCTTC
CDR3: CASSQEARRYYTF

size: NA
V: TRBV2
J: TRBJ1-2
D: TRBD1
DNA: TGTGCCAGCAAGTTCAGGGGGCCCTATAATTCCACCTTC
CDR3: CASKFRGPYNSTF

size: NA
V: TRBV5-1
J: TRBJ1-1
D: NA
DNA: TGCGCCAGCAGCTTGGAAGGGGTAGGCAATGAAGCTTTCTTT
CDR3: CASSLEGVGNEAFF

size: NA
V: TRBV9
J: TRBJ2-3
D: NA
DNA: TGTGCCAGCAGCGAGTCGGGTTCAATCTATGAGCAGTATTTT
CDR3: CASSESGSIYEQYF

size: NA
V: TRBV7-2
J: TRBJ2-1
D: NA
DNA: TGTGCCAGCAGCTTGTCGAGCTCCTACAATGAGCAGTTCTTC
CDR3: CASSLSSSYNEQFF

size: NA
V: TRBV5-1
J: TRBJ2-7
D: NA
DNA: TGTGCCAGCAGCCTAGCGCCCCGTAACGGCGAGCAGTACTTC
CDR3: CASSLAPRNGEQYF

size: once
V: TRBV9
J: TRBJ1-2
D: TRBD1
DNA: TGTGCCAGCAGCGTAGGTCAGGGGGCGCGGGGCTACACCTTC
CDR3: CASSVGQGARGYTF

size: NA
V: TRBV7-8
J: TRBJ1-1
D: NA
DNA: TGTGCCAGCAGCCTTAGGGGCGGGAGCACTGAAGCTTACTTT
CDR3: CASSLRGGSTEAYF

size: once
V: TRBV9
J: TRBJ1-2
D: TRBD1
DNA: TGTGCCAGCAGAGGGGGACAGGGCTACTATGGCTACACCTTC
CDR3: CASRGGQGYYGYTF

size: NA
V: TRBV29-1
J: TRBJ2-3
D: NA
DNA: TGCAGCGCTGACGGACTGGGGTGGCAGGAAACGCAGTATTTT
CDR3: CSADGLGWQETQYF

size: many
V: TRBV19
J: TRBJ2-3
D: TRBD1
DNA: TGTGCCAGTAAGGACAGGGATCCAGATACGCAGTATTTT
CDR3: CASKDRDPDTQYF

size: NA
V: TRBV20-1
J: TRBJ1-6
D: NA
DNA: TGCAGCGCTGTGACAGGCTTGAATTCACCCCTCCACTTT
CDR3: CSAVTGLNSPLHF

size: NA
V: TRBV7-3
J: TRBJ2-7
D: TRBD2
DNA: TGTGCCAGCAGCTTAGAGCGGGGGACCCCCTACGAGCAGTACTTC
CDR3: CASSLERGTPYEQYF

size: NA
V: TRBV4-3
J: TRBJ1-2
D: NA
DNA: TGCGCCAGCAGAAAGACGGAAGTGGGCTATGGCTACACCTTC
CDR3: CASRKTEVGYGYTF

size: NA
V: TRBV10-3
J: TRBJ1-3
D: NA
DNA: TGTGCCATCGGTAGCTCTGGAAACACCATATATTTT
CDR3: CAIGSSGNTIYF